This T cell receptor beta chain was sequenced in a study of response to subunit inactivated influenza vaccine. V was cut by 5 bases and J by 7 bases, with 23 bases left in between. The CDR3 contains 16 residues. Germline CDR1 reads SGHAT; CDR2 reads FQNNGV. This clonotype was counted a few times. No antigen is known for it. Study-level points and caveats: Few new T cells, the authors suggested, are recruited by each seasonal influenza vaccination.

TCRdb called the RT-PCR reads again in MiXCR, with one record for every CDR3 protein. The data show just over 300,000 distinct CDR3 sequences, 20% to 25% seen once. The TCR comes from a man aged 45 to 70 who received an inactivated influenza vaccine. The V call is TRBV11-2, the J call TRBJ1-2; maybe TRBD1 (5 bases). The specimen was PBMCs from blood, collected less than 22 months after vaccination. The CDR3 here is CASSNPGPPGLGGYTF. The DNA for the CDR3 is TGTGCCAGCAGCAACCCCGGCCCCCCAGGGCTCGGTGGCTACACCTTC. Using reference TRBV11-2 and TRBJ1-2 for the parts outside the CDR3, the full variable domain is EAGVAQSPRYKIIEKRQSVAFWCNPISGHATLYWYQQILGQGPKLLIQFQNNGVVDDSQLPKDRFSAERLKGVDSTLKIQPAKLEDSAVYLCASSNPGPPGLGGYTFGSGTRLTVV.